The clone carrying this T cell receptor (beta chain) was detected once. This table comes from immunoSEQ multiplex PCR, and its TCRdb copy is limited to in-frame clones, with some not included. Of under 85,000 clones listed, 94% are singletons. Germline loops: CDR1 SGHRS, CDR2 YFSETQ. The CDR3 is 15 residues long. V lost 0 bases to trimming and J lost 1 base, with 5 bases between them. This specimen comes from a study of control samples from healthy donors and cancer patients. Sequenced material: blood. The chain recombines TRBV5-1 with TRBJ2-6, with D unclear. The sequence was obtained from a woman between 40 and 55 years old in good health. CDR3: CASSLARSGANVLTF. The DNA for the CDR3 is TGCGCCAGCAGCTTGGCGCGGTCTGGGGCCAACGTCCTGACTTTC.